This T cell receptor beta chain was captured by sequencing in a study of cytomegalovirus exposure and HLA in healthy donors. With 60 Vbeta and 13 Jbeta primers, the PCR was carried out. Some clones are missing from TCRdb's copy, which holds only in-frame ones; the method was immunoSEQ multiplex PCR. The sample lists around 130,000 clones; around 90% were seen once. General study findings and limits: Upon later analysis, HLA-associated TCR beta chains proved more clonally expanded than other, equally common chains.

Points on this clone: Its antigen is unidentified.

The V end was cut by 4 bases, the J end by 4 bases, with 11 bases between. Germline values: CDR1 SGHAT, CDR2 FQNNGV. The CDR3 runs to 13 residues. V gene TRBV11-2 combines with J gene TRBJ2-7; TRBD1 might be the D (6 bases). The sequenced sample was PBMCs. The TCR comes from a woman in her 40s in good health and CMV-seronegative. The CDR3 here is CASSSDRAYEQYF. The CDR3 DNA is TGTGCCAGCAGCTCGGACAGAGCATACGAGCAGTACTTC.